The 5 T cell receptor beta chains below all came from one sample that was sequenced in a study of T cell clonotyping in hematopoietic cell transplantation. Measured with immunoSEQ multiplex PCR; TCRdb has only the in-frame clones, and not every one. The sample records 10,000 to 11,000 clones, 89% being singletons. The sample was PBMCs, taken 180 days after allogeneic stem cell transplant. The receptor set was obtained from a male patient between 60 and 69 years old who had an allogeneic stem cell transplant from an unrelated donor, so the T cells may come from the graft donor. Some clones in this sample may be carry-over from other donors' samples.

The genes are TRBV7-2 and TRBJ1-2; D uncertain. The V end lost 3 bases, the J end lost 8 bases, and 19 bases lay between the germline ends. CDR3 length: 15 amino acids. Per the germline V gene, CDR1 is SGHTA and CDR2 is FQGNSA. CDR3 bases: TGTGCCAGCAGCTTGGGCTCCCCCCCAGGAGGCGGCTACACCTTC. Its protein is CASSLGSPPGGGYTF.

This rearrangement joins TRBV29-1 to TRBJ2-4; no firm D call. The CDR3 is made up of 11 amino acids. Germline V gene data show CDR1 as SQVTM and CDR2 as ANQGSEA. V lost 0 bases and J lost 11, with 8 bases in between. CDR3 bases: TGCAGCGTTGAAGATCCCCCCCTTCAGTACTTC. Its protein is CSVEDPPLQYF.

The V gene is TRBV9, the J gene TRBJ1-6, with 7 bases aligning to TRBD1. Germline-derived CDR1 and CDR2 are SGDLS and YYNGEE. The junction had 11 bases not matched to a gene; V was cut back by 4 bases and J by 10 bases. The CDR3 is 15 amino acids. CDR3 nucleotide sequence: TGTGCCAGCAGCTCTAACAGGGGAGTACAGTCACCCCTCCACTTT. Amino acid sequence: CASSSNRGVQSPLHF.

The chain links TRBV9 to TRBJ2-3, with D perhaps TRBD2 (7 bases). V lost 0 bases and J lost 3, with 8 bases in between. The CDR3 totals 14 residues. CDR1 SGDLS and CDR2 YYNGEE come from the germline V gene. In DNA form, the CDR3 reads TGTGCCAGCAGCGTAGAGGGGGGGACAGATACGCAGTATTTT. This codes for CASSVEGGTDTQYF.

This chain uses TRBV15 with TRBJ2-1, with unresolved D. The V gene lost 3 bases and the J gene lost 6 bases, with 9 bases spanning the gap. Germline values: CDR1 LNHNV, CDR2 YYDKDF (reference sequence). The CDR3 sequence is 13 residues long. The CDR3 spells CATSSRRGNEQFF. The CDR3 DNA reads as TGTGCCACCAGCAGTCGACGCGGCAATGAGCAGTTCTTC.